These 27 T cell receptor beta chains originate from one sample sequenced in a study of T cell responses to AZD1222 COVID-19 vaccine. TCRdb keeps only in-frame clones here, not all; method: immunoSEQ multiplex PCR. The sample lists 150,000 to 200,000 clones, roughly 88% seen once, with over 6% in the top ten. The specimen was peripheral blood, collected on day 0 of AZD1222 vaccination. These receptors were taken from an adult in good health.

Notes on this clone: A read error may produce the germline difference seen at one junction end. V usage is TRBV6-6 and J usage is TRBJ1-2; D unresolved. This CDR3 spans 13 amino acids. Germline CDR1 MNHNY, CDR2 SVGAGI (reference sequence). CDR3 nucleotides: TGTGCCAGCAGTCCCACCGACTGGAGAAATTTGTTCTTC. This translates into CASSPTDWRNLFF.

J is TRBJ1-1 and V is TRBV12-1. TRBV12-1 is termed a pseudogene. The CDR3 runs 11 residues. Written as DNA, the CDR3 is TGTGCCAGCAGCTCCCGGGGTGAAGCTTTCTTT. Amino acids: CASSSRGEAFF.

This rearrangement joins TRBV29-1 to TRBJ2-5, with a weak D call TRBD2 (5 bases). V was cut by 6 bases and J by 2 bases, with 13 bases left in between. The germline CDR1 and CDR2 sequences are SQVTM and ANQGSEA. CDR3 size: 13 residues. Here the CDR3 DNA reads TGCAGCGTCGCTCGCGGGCGACAAGAGACCCAGTACTTC. It specifies CSVARGRQETQYF.

The CDR3 spells CASSLSHASSSGELFF. The CDR3 DNA follows: TGTGCCAGCAGTTTATCCCATGCTTCTAGCTCCGGGGAGCTGTTTTTT. This rearrangement joins TRBV27 to TRBJ2-2; the D gene is possibly TRBD2 (5 bases). This CDR3 is built from 16 residues. CDR1 MNHEY and CDR2 SMNVEV come from the germline V gene (reference sequence). V was clipped by 0 bases and J by 6 bases, with 14 bases between them.

The chain combines TRBV5-4 with TRBJ2-7, with a weak D call TRBD1 (6 bases). The V gene lost 2 bases and the J gene lost 0 bases, with 12 bases spanning the gap. The CDR3 totals 15 residues. Germline V gene sequence: CDR1 SGHNT, CDR2 YYREEE (reference sequence). The CDR3 loop is CASSLTGPFSYEQYF. The DNA for the CDR3 is TGTGCCAGCAGCTTAACAGGGCCTTTCTCCTACGAGCAGTACTTC. The full variable domain, rest sourced from reference TRBV5-4 and TRBJ2-7, is ETGVTQSPTHLIKTRGQQVTLRCSSQSGHNTVSWYQQALGQGPQFIFQYYREEENGRGNFPPRFSGLQFPNYSSELNVNALELDDSALYLCASSLTGPFSYEQYFGPGTRLTVT.

This clone was seen only once. The chain joins TRBV4-1 to TRBJ2-3; no clear D. Germline V gene sequence: CDR1 MGHRA, CDR2 YSYEKL. V lost 0 bases, J lost 0 bases, and 4 bases lay in between. CDR3 length equals 14 residues. CDR3 in amino acids: CASSQDTSTDTQYF. The CDR3 DNA follows: TGCGCCAGCAGCCAAGATACAAGCACAGATACGCAGTATTTT.

The sample holds a few counts of this clone. V is TRBV27 and J is TRBJ1-6; TRBD1 matches at 7 bases. CDR1 is MNHEY, CDR2 SMNVEV, per germline (reference sequence). This CDR3 has 14 residues. With V trimmed by 8 bases and J by 6 bases, 7 bases remained unmatched. The CDR3 sequence: CASRTGAPNSPLHF. In nucleotides, the CDR3 is TGTGCCAGCCGCACAGGGGCCCCTAATTCACCCCTCCACTTT.

As to this clone: Compared with germline, one end of the junction differs, possibly owing to a read error. This chain's CDR3 is CASSSGDRNAEAFF. CDR3 in DNA: TGCGCCAGCAGCTCGGGAGACAGGAACGCTGAAGCTTTCTTT. J is TRBJ1-1 and V is TRBV5-1; D possibly corresponds to TRBD1 (6 bases). Per germline, CDR1 SGHRS and CDR2 YFSETQ. This CDR3 comprises 14 residues.

V gene TRBV6-5 combines with J gene TRBJ1-6; possible D gene TRBD1, 5 bases. V lost 0 bases and J lost 0, with 6 bases in between. The germline V gene has CDR1 MNHEY and CDR2 SVGAGI. The CDR3 is made up of 16 amino acids. This chain's CDR3 is CASSYSGRSYNSPLHF. Here the CDR3 DNA reads TGTGCCAGCAGTTACTCGGGGCGCTCCTATAATTCACCCCTCCACTTT.

The gene calls are TRBV12-2 and TRBJ1-2; the table gives TRBD1 as D, unverified against the DNA. TRBV12-2 is described as a pseudogene. The CDR3 contains 14 residues. In nucleotides, the CDR3 is TGTGCAAGTCGCCCTCAACAGGGGAGCTATGGCTACACCTTC. Translation: CASRPQQGSYGYTF.

The CDR3 DNA sequence: TGTGCCAGTAGTATAGAGGGGTATGGCTACACCTTC. This encodes CASSIEGYGYTF. The V call is TRBV19, the J call TRBJ1-2; D is ambiguous. V was shortened by 0 bases and J by 5 bases, with 4 bases between the two germline ends. The germline CDR1 and CDR2 sequences are LNHDA and SQIVND (reference sequence). The CDR3 has 12 residues.

This sequence joins TRBV6-5 and TRBJ1-2; D is ambiguous. Germline V gives CDR1 MNHEY, CDR2 SVGAGI. The germline V and J ends were trimmed by 5 bases and 3 bases, with 10 bases remaining between them. The CDR3 runs 13 residues. The CDR3 spells CASSTRNYYGYTF. In DNA, the CDR3 is TGTGCCAGCAGTACCAGAAATTACTATGGCTACACCTTC.

The rearrangement joins TRBV6-2 or TRBV6-3 to TRBJ2-1; 7 nucleotides align to TRBD1. CDR1 is MNHEY, CDR2 SVGEGT, per germline. Germline trimming cut 6 bases from V and 0 bases from J; bases unmatched to any gene: 8. The CDR3 length is 16 residues. The CDR3 coding sequence is TGTGCCAGCAGCATAACAGGGGAAGCCTCCTACAATGAGCAGTTCTTC. Translating it yields CASSITGEASYNEQFF.

The gene calls are TRBV2 and TRBJ2-3; 7 bases line up with TRBD2. CDR3 size: 16 residues. V gave up 6 bases and J gave up 3 bases; unmatched junction bases: 12. Germline lookup yields CDR1 SNHLY and CDR2 FYNNEI. The CDR3 loop reads CASRSSGLAETDTQYF. For the CDR3, the DNA is TGTGCCAGCAGATCCTCCGGGCTAGCGGAAACAGATACGCAGTATTTT.

This chain connects TRBV11-1 to TRBJ2-2; D gene ambiguous. V lost 5 bases, J lost 0 bases, and 13 bases lay in between. This CDR3 has 16 residues. Germline values: CDR1 SGHAT, CDR2 FQDESV (reference sequence). The chain's CDR3 is CASSRRGLSNTGELFF. CDR3 sequence (DNA): TGTGCCAGCAGCCGCCGAGGCCTTTCGAACACCGGGGAGCTGTTTTTT.

This clone has just a few counts. The chain uses TRBV4-1 and TRBJ1-6; D not resolved. There are 16 residues in the CDR3. Germline V lookup: CDR1 MGHRA, CDR2 YSYEKL. Between the trimmed V and J ends, which lost 0 bases and 10 bases, there was a span of 16 bases. CDR3 amino acids: CASSQESPRLDSPLHF. For the CDR3, the DNA is TGCGCCAGCAGCCAAGAGTCCCCCCGACTAGACTCACCCCTCCACTTT.

The CDR3 protein is CATSPAGGSGANVLTF. The DNA for the CDR3 is TGTGCCACCAGTCCAGCAGGGGGCTCTGGGGCCAACGTCCTGACTTTC. V usage is TRBV24-1 and J usage is TRBJ2-6; 7 nucleotides line up with TRBD1. Germline-derived CDR1 and CDR2 are KGHDR and SFDVKD. The CDR3 has 16 residues. Trimming removed 6 bases from V and 0 bases from J; junction bases left unmatched: 4.

V is TRBV6-5 and J is TRBJ1-2; D is unclear. This CDR3 has 14 residues. The germline V gene encodes CDR1 MNHEY and CDR2 SVGAGI. Trimming took off 6 bases at V and 2 bases at J, with 13 bases between the two ends. The CDR3 bases are TGTGCCAGCAGGACGACGAAAGGAAACTATGGCTACACCTTC. This gives the protein CASRTTKGNYGYTF.

In regard to this clone: Other nucleotide sequences in the sample specify the same CDR3. The J gene is TRBJ2-3, the V gene TRBV9; 8 bases line up with TRBD2. V lost 2 bases, J lost 2 bases, and 7 bases stayed unmatched. The CDR3 covers 16 residues. The germline V gene has CDR1 SGDLS and CDR2 YYNGEE. The CDR3 coding sequence is TGTGCCAGCAGCGTCTTGGGGCGGGGGGCCACAGATACGCAGTATTTT. Its protein is CASSVLGRGATDTQYF.

This chain links TRBV5-1 with TRBJ2-7, with 8 positions matching TRBD1. Germline V gene lookup returns CDR1 SGHRS and CDR2 YFSETQ. V dropped 5 bases and J dropped 5; count of bases not matched to a gene: 6. The CDR3 contains 13 residues. CDR3: CASRFAGGDEQYF. The CDR3 nucleotides are TGCGCCAGCAGATTTGCAGGGGGCGACGAGCAGTACTTC.

This chain joins TRBV6-5 and TRBJ2-5; possibly TRBD1 for D (5 bases). This CDR3 comprises 14 residues. Deletions cut 6 bases from V and 1 base from J, with 12 bases between. Germline CDR1 is MNHEY and CDR2 is SVGAGI. The CDR3 DNA reads as TGTGCCAGCAGCAGACAGTTAGCCCAAGAGACCCAGTACTTC. It is translated as CASSRQLAQETQYF.

The chain recombines TRBV29-1 with TRBJ2-2, with unresolved D. CDR3 length: 11 amino acids. Germline values: CDR1 SQVTM, CDR2 ANQGSEA. The germline V and J ends were trimmed by 0 bases and 6 bases, with 2 bases remaining between them. For the CDR3, the DNA is TGCAGCGTTGAAGATCCCGGGGAGCTGTTTTTT. Translating gives CSVEDPGELFF.

This clone has just one count. The chain recombines TRBV3-1 (or the pseudogene TRBV3-2) with TRBJ1-2; no reliable D call. V gave up 1 base and J gave up 4 bases, with 13 bases separating them. The CDR3 contains 15 residues. Germline CDR1 and CDR2: LGHDT and YNNKEL (reference sequence). CDR3 sequence (DNA): TGTGCCAGCAGCCAAGGCGGAAGGTCCCTCTATGGCTACACCTTC. Residues: CASSQGGRSLYGYTF.

This clone is a singleton in its sample. The chain couples TRBV28 to TRBJ1-1, with 7 bases identical to TRBD1. Germline CDR1 reads MDHEN; CDR2 reads SYDVKM. This CDR3 has 13 amino acids. J was trimmed by 12 bases and V by 6 bases; bases with no gene match: 13. CDR3 DNA: TGTGCCAGCAGCCCAGGGGGGGCCATGAAGCCTTTCTTT. Translating it yields CASSPGGAMKPFF.

Only a few counts were recorded for this clone. The V and J genes are TRBV6-5 and TRBJ1-2; 7 nucleotides line up with TRBD1. Trimming at V came to 3 bases and at J to 3 bases, leaving 1 base not matched to a gene. This CDR3 has 13 amino acids. The germline gives CDR1 MNHEY, CDR2 SVGAGI. Written as DNA, the CDR3 is TGTGCCAGCAGTTATACAGGGGACTATGGCTACACCTTC. Translated, it gives CASSYTGDYGYTF.

This clone was counted a single time. The chain uses TRBV2 and TRBJ1-1; D remains ambiguous. The CDR3 extends over 13 amino acids. The germline gives CDR1 SNHLY, CDR2 FYNNEI. V was clipped by 4 bases and J by 2 bases, with 8 bases between them. The CDR3 DNA follows: TGTGCCAGCAGTGTTGGTGTTAACACTGAAGCTTTCTTT. It translates to CASSVGVNTEAFF.

The chain employs TRBV11-3 and TRBJ1-1; D remains ambiguous. V lost 8 bases to trimming and J lost 3 bases, with 7 bases between them. The CDR3 totals 11 residues. The germline V gene encodes CDR1 SGHNT and CDR2 YENEEA. The CDR3 DNA is TGTGCCAGCGGAGGGCACACTGAAGCTTTCTTT. This sequence encodes CASGGHTEAFF. Complete variable domain (other parts from reference TRBV11-3 and TRBJ1-1): EAGVVQSPRYKIIEKKQPVAFWCNPISGHNTLYWYLQNLGQGPELLIRYENEEAVDDSQLPKDRFSAERLKGVDSTLKIQPAELGDSAVYLCASGGHTEAFFGQGTRLTVV.